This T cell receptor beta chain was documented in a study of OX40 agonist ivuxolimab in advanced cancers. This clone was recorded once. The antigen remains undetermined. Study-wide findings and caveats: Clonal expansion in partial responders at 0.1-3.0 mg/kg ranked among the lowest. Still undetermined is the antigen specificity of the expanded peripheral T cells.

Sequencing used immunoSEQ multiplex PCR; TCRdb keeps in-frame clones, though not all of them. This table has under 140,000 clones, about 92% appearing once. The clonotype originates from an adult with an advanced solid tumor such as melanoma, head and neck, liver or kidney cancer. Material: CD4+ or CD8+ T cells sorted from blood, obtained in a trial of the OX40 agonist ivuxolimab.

CDR3 DNA: TGCGCCAGCAGCTTGATCTCGGGGACCGACACTGAAGCTTTCTTT. It codes for CASSLISGTDTEAFF. J is TRBJ1-1 and V is TRBV5-1, with D maybe TRBD1 (5 bases). The V gene's germline CDR1 is SGHRS and CDR2 YFSETQ. Trimming cost V 1 base and J 3 bases, with 13 bases left between them. The CDR3 runs 15 residues. The full variable domain, completed using reference TRBV5-1 and TRBJ1-1, is KAGVTQTPRYLIKTRGQQVTLSCSPISGHRSVSWYQQTPGQGLQFLFEYFSETQRNKGNFPGRFSGRQFSNSRSEMNVSTLELGDSALYLCASSLISGTDTEAFFGQGTRLTVV.